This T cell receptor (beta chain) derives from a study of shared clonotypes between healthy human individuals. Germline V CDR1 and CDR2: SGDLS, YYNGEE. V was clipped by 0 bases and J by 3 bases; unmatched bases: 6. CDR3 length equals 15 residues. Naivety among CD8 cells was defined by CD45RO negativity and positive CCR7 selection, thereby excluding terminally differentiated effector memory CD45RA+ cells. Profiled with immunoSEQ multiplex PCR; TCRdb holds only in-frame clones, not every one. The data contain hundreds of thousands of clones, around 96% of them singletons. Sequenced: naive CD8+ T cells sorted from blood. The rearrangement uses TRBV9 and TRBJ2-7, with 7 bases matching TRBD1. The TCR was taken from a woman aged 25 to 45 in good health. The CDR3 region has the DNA TGTGCCAGCAGCGTAGCCTGGGGACAGTTCTACGAGCAGTACTTC. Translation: CASSVAWGQFYEQYF.